One sample yielded the 27 T cell receptor beta chains listed below, sequenced in a study of early stage breast cancer tumors. Profiled with immunoSEQ multiplex PCR; TCRdb holds only in-frame clones, not every one. The sample has tens of thousands of clones; around nine tenths are singletons. Source material: blood. The source is a person aged 65 to 85 with breast cancer.

V gene TRBV4-2 combines with J gene TRBJ1-6, with TRBD1 as a possible D gene (6 bases). V dropped 0 bases and J dropped 7 bases, with 16 bases sitting between them. The CDR3 loop spans 17 amino acids. Looked up from germline, CDR1 is LGHNA and CDR2 is YNFKEQ. CDR3 sequence reads: CASSQDQVAGENSPLHF. DNA of the CDR3: TGTGCCAGCAGCCAAGATCAAGTGGCAGGGGAAAATTCACCCCTCCACTTT.

V and J are TRBV7-3 and TRBJ1-2; 8 bases match TRBD1. The CDR3 sequence is 13 residues long. CDR1 and CDR2 (germline): SGHTA, FQGTGA. With 4 bases clipped from V and 4 bases from J, the junction kept 2 bases outside the gene matches. This chain's CDR3 is CASSSDRGYGYTF. The CDR3 DNA reads TGTGCCAGCAGCTCCGACAGGGGCTATGGCTACACCTTC.

Remarks on this clone: The junction departs from the called germline gene at one end, perhaps through a read error. The chain recombines TRBV7-7 with TRBJ2-5; 7 bases align to TRBD1. The germline CDR1 and CDR2 sequences are SSHAT and FNYEAQ (reference sequence). This CDR3 contains 13 residues. CDR3 sequence: CASSSNRGETQYF. CDR3 coding DNA: TGTGCTAGCAGCTCTAACAGGGGAGAGACCCAGTACTTC. The variable domain in full, completed from reference TRBV7-7 and TRBJ2-5, reads GAGVSQSPRYKVTKRGQDVTLRCDPISSHATLYWYQQALGQGPEFLTYFNYEAQPDKSGLPSDRFSAERPEGSISTLTIQRTEQRDSAMYRCASSSNRGETQYFGPGTRLLVL.

The gene calls are TRBV9 and TRBJ2-1, with a weak D call TRBD2 (5 bases). Per the germline V gene, CDR1 is SGDLS and CDR2 is YYNGEE. With 0 bases removed from V and 4 bases from J, the gap between germline ends came to 11 bases. The CDR3 runs to 15 residues. CDR3 loop: CASSVGLALYNEQFF. The CDR3 DNA reads as TGTGCCAGCAGCGTAGGGCTAGCCCTTTACAATGAGCAGTTCTTC.

The gene calls are TRBV4-2 and TRBJ1-5, with D uncertain. V lost 0 bases and J lost 5, with 20 bases in between. The CDR3 runs 18 residues. CDR1 and CDR2 (germline): LGHNA, YNFKEQ. CDR3 in amino acids: CASSQEPRGGRLDQPQHF. In DNA form, the CDR3 reads TGTGCCAGCAGCCAAGAGCCGCGGGGTGGCCGGCTGGATCAGCCCCAGCATTTT.

The genes are TRBV6-6 and TRBJ2-5; TRBD2 agrees at 10 bases. With V trimmed by 6 bases and J by 1 base, 5 bases remained unmatched. Germline CDR1 MNHNY, CDR2 SVGAGI (reference sequence). The CDR3 runs to 15 residues. The CDR3 is CASSLTSGTQETQYF. CDR3 nucleotides: TGTGCCAGCAGCCTAACTAGCGGGACCCAAGAGACCCAGTACTTC.

The chain links TRBV19 to TRBJ2-3; 7 bases align to TRBD1. This CDR3 has 14 amino acids. Germline values: CDR1 LNHDA, CDR2 SQIVND (reference sequence). V lost 7 bases to trimming and J lost 2 bases; unmatched junction nucleotides: 6. The CDR3 nucleotides are TGTGCCAGTAACAAGGGACAGCTCACAGATACGCAGTATTTT. It is translated as CASNKGQLTDTQYF.

This sequence joins TRBV20-1 and TRBJ2-5; 9 bases are a match to TRBD1. After removal of 6 bases from V and 4 bases from J, the junction contained 0 bases not matched to a gene. The CDR3 extends over 11 amino acids. Germline values: CDR1 DFQATT, CDR2 SNEGSKA (reference sequence). DNA of the CDR3: TGCAGTGCGGGACAGGGAGAGACCCAGTACTTC. It yields the protein CSAGQGETQYF.

The chain links TRBV7-3 to TRBJ1-1; 7 nucleotides line up with TRBD1. With 5 bases clipped from V and 3 bases from J, the junction kept 9 bases outside the gene matches. The CDR3 totals 15 residues. Looked up from germline, CDR1 is SGHTA and CDR2 is FQGTGA. The CDR3 loop is CASSGRQGLDTEAFF. The CDR3 DNA reads as TGTGCCAGCAGCGGTAGACAGGGTTTGGACACTGAAGCTTTCTTT. The variable domain in full, with the rest retrieved from reference TRBV7-3 and TRBJ1-1, is GAGVSQTPSNKVTEKGKYVELRCDPISGHTALYWYRQSLGQGPEFLIYFQGTGAADDSGLPNDRFFAVRPEGSVSTLKIQRTERGDSAVYLCASSGRQGLDTEAFFGQGTRLTVV.

The V gene is TRBV6-5, the J gene TRBJ2-7; TRBD2 aligns across 7 bases. Trimming removed 0 bases from V and 2 bases from J; junction bases left unmatched: 4. Germline V CDR1 and CDR2: MNHEY, SVGAGI. The CDR3 sequence is 15 residues long. The CDR3 loop is CASSYSSGGAYEQYF. CDR3 in DNA: TGTGCCAGCAGTTACTCCAGTGGGGGGGCCTACGAGCAGTACTTC.

The chain is built from TRBV5-1 and TRBJ2-3; no firm D call. Deletions cut 0 bases from V and 5 bases from J, with 7 bases between. The germline V gene has CDR1 SGHRS and CDR2 YFSETQ. The CDR3 has 13 amino acids. The CDR3 nucleotides read TGCGCCAGCAGCTTGGGCGCCGGAGATACGCAGTATTTT. Encoded protein: CASSLGAGDTQYF.

J is TRBJ2-1 and V is TRBV7-9; no firm D call. Trimming left V 2 bases short and J 6 bases short, with 5 bases between. This CDR3 has 12 amino acids. Per the germline V gene, CDR1 is SEHNR and CDR2 is FQNEAQ (reference sequence). CDR3 coding DNA: TGTGCCAGCAGCTTAATCGGCAATGAGCAGTTCTTC. Encoded protein: CASSLIGNEQFF.

Turning to this clone: One end of the junction does not line up with germline, which may come from a read error. The CDR3: CASSRETGAPTF. The CDR3 nucleotides are TGTGCCAGCAGCCGGGAAACAGGGGCACCCACTTTT. V gene TRBV7-2 combines with J gene TRBJ1-1; 7 bases map to TRBD1. CDR1 and CDR2 (germline): SGHTA, FQGNSA. The CDR3 consists of 12 residues.

The rearrangement links TRBV5-1 to TRBJ1-1; weak D call: TRBD1 (6 bases). The CDR3 runs to 15 residues. The V end lost 0 bases, the J end lost 5 bases, and 14 bases lay between the germline ends. Germline V CDR1 and CDR2: SGHRS, YFSETQ. The CDR3 spells CASSLGPGVGTEAFF. CDR3 DNA sequence: TGCGCCAGCAGCTTGGGCCCAGGGGTGGGAACTGAAGCTTTCTTT.

The gene calls are TRBV6-1 and TRBJ2-3; 8 bases are shared with TRBD2. V shed 2 bases, J shed 5 bases, and the junction held 9 bases outside the gene matches. This CDR3 comprises 16 residues. Germline loops: CDR1 MNHNS, CDR2 SASEGT. Here the CDR3 DNA reads TGTGCCAGCAGTGAATATCGAGCGGGGGAGGAAGATACGCAGTATTTT. The encoded protein is CASSEYRAGEEDTQYF.

This rearrangement joins TRBV7-9 to TRBJ2-3; the D gene is possibly TRBD2 (5 bases). The CDR3 has 15 amino acids. V was trimmed by 8 bases and J by 4 bases, leaving 19 bases between them. Germline V gives CDR1 SEHNR, CDR2 FQNEAQ (reference sequence). The CDR3 region is CASYSPGWFADTQYF. CDR3 sequence (DNA): TGTGCCAGCTACTCACCGGGATGGTTTGCAGATACGCAGTATTTT. The whole variable domain, filled in from reference TRBV7-9 and TRBJ2-3, reads DTGVSQNPRHKITKRGQNVTFRCDPISEHNRLYWYRQTLGQGPEFLTYFQNEAQLEKSRLLSDRFSAERPKGSFSTLEIQRTEQGDSAMYLCASYSPGWFADTQYFGPGTRLTVL.

The rearrangement joins TRBV9 to TRBJ1-1, with D possibly being TRBD1 (6 bases). The CDR3 spans 15 residues. Germline loops: CDR1 SGDLS, CDR2 YYNGEE. The V and J ends lost 2 bases and 4 bases respectively, with 15 bases between them. This CDR3 reads CASSVSAGVITEAFF. The CDR3 region has the DNA TGTGCCAGCAGCGTCTCCGCAGGGGTGATCACTGAAGCTTTCTTT. The complete variable domain, with remaining parts taken from reference TRBV9 and TRBJ1-1, reads DSGVTQTPKHLITATGQRVTLRCSPRSGDLSVYWYQQSLDQGLQFLIQYYNGEERAKGNILERFSAQQFPDLHSELNLSSLELGDSALYFCASSVSAGVITEAFFGQGTRLTVV.

The CDR3 spells CASSDRLAGGNSYNEQFF. The CDR3, as DNA: TGTGCCAGCAGTGATAGACTAGCGGGGGGTAACTCCTACAATGAGCAGTTCTTC. V gene TRBV6-1 combines with J gene TRBJ2-1, with TRBD2 matching over 13 bases. V was clipped by 3 bases and J by 0 bases; unmatched bases: 5. Per the germline V gene, CDR1 is MNHNS and CDR2 is SASEGT. This CDR3 region has 18 residues.

The J gene is TRBJ1-1, the V gene TRBV25-1, with 8 bases fitting TRBD1. The germline CDR1 and CDR2 sequences are MGHDK and SYGVNS. V shed 1 base, J shed 8 bases, and the junction held 6 bases outside the gene matches. The CDR3 extends over 14 amino acids. The CDR3 DNA is TGTGCCAGCAGTGAATTTACCGACAGGGGCGAAGCTTTCTTT. The encoded protein is CASSEFTDRGEAFF.

The chain uses TRBV7-8 and TRBJ1-2; the D gene is possibly TRBD1 (5 bases). Trimming took off 2 bases at V and 6 bases at J, with 10 bases between the two ends. Germline assignment: CDR1 SGHVS and CDR2 FQNEAQ. This CDR3 comprises 13 residues. CDR3 bases: TGTGCCAGCAGCTTAAGTCGGGGGGATGGCTACACCTTC. This sequence encodes CASSLSRGDGYTF.

The CDR3 DNA is TGTGCCAGTAGTATACTAGCGGAGAAGGCCTACAATGAGCAGTTCTTC. This encodes CASSILAEKAYNEQFF. The chain combines TRBV19 with TRBJ2-1; 7 bases are a match to TRBD2. The CDR3 contains 16 residues. V shed 2 bases and J 2 bases; nucleotides not matched to a gene: 6. Germline values: CDR1 LNHDA, CDR2 SQIVND (reference sequence).

The chain uses TRBV7-2 and TRBJ2-3; 8 nucleotides align to TRBD2. After removal of 5 bases from V and 5 bases from J, the junction contained 3 bases not matched to a gene. The germline CDR1 and CDR2 sequences are SGHTA and FQGNSA. This CDR3 has 13 amino acids. CDR3 nucleotides: TGTGCCAGCAGCGGTAGCGGGATAGATACGCAGTATTTT. It is translated as CASSGSGIDTQYF. Based on the CDR3 plus reference TRBV7-2 and TRBJ2-3, the full variable domain is GAGVSQSPSNKVTEKGKDVELRCDPISGHTALYWYRQSLGQGLEFLIYFQGNSAPDKSGLPSDRFSAERTGGSVSTLTIQRTQQEDSAVYLCASSGSGIDTQYFGPGTRLTVL.

The chain has TRBV6-5 and TRBJ1-2; no reliable D call. Trimming cost V 0 bases and J 8 bases, with 13 bases left between them. CDR3 length equals 14 residues. Germline V gene sequence: CDR1 MNHEY, CDR2 SVGAGI. The CDR3 coding sequence is TGTGCCAGCAGTTACTCGGAGGGTGTCGGCGGCTACACCTTC. Encoded protein: CASSYSEGVGGYTF.

The chain links TRBV5-6 to TRBJ2-7, with 9 bases that match TRBD1. The germline V gene has CDR1 SGHDT and CDR2 YYEEEE. V lost 4 bases to trimming and J lost 9 bases; unmatched junction nucleotides: 11. The length of the CDR3 is 14 residues. CDR3 loop: CASSRTGALQGQYF. CDR3 nucleotide sequence: TGTGCCAGCAGCAGGACAGGGGCCCTTCAAGGGCAGTACTTC.

The chain has TRBV25-1 and TRBJ1-5; 9 nucleotides line up with TRBD1. The CDR3 runs to 14 residues. Germline V CDR1 and CDR2: MGHDK, SYGVNS. Unmatched junction bases numbered 7, after V lost 6 bases and J lost 7 bases. The DNA of the CDR3 is TGTGCCAGCAGCCCGGGACAGGGAAGACAGCCCCAGCATTTT. Residues: CASSPGQGRQPQHF.

This chain uses TRBV7-2 with TRBJ1-5; D is perhaps TRBD1 (6 bases). The germline V gene has CDR1 SGHTA and CDR2 FQGNSA. CDR3 length: 15 residues. The V end was cut by 3 bases, the J end by 6 bases, with 15 bases between. The CDR3 coding sequence is TGTGCCAGCAGCTTCTCTGGGGGCGAGAGTCAGCCCCAGCATTTT. Its protein is CASSFSGGESQPQHF.

This clone was counted once. The chain uses TRBV5-5 and TRBJ1-5; D uncertain. V was shortened by 4 bases and J by 0 bases, with 14 bases between the two germline ends. The CDR3 sequence is 16 residues long. Per the germline V gene, CDR1 is SGHKS and CDR2 is YYEKEE (reference sequence). The CDR3 region has the DNA TGTGCCAGCAGCACCCTCCCGCAGGATAGCAATCAGCCCCAGCATTTT. Translated: CASSTLPQDSNQPQHF.